This is a list of T cell receptor beta chains from one sample in a study of blood T cell repertoires in COVID-19. The assay was immunoSEQ multiplex PCR, and TCRdb's table has in-frame clones only and misses some. The sample lists about 74,000 clones; around 88% were seen once. Sequenced material: peripheral blood. Every receptor here comes from a woman aged 80 or over with active or convalescent COVID-19. Each CDR3 is given without its conserved first and last residue. Clone size appears in some rows only: once, few, many, or a class for an expanded clone.

. TRBJ2-1 TRBV7-2 ASSILAYNEQF
. TRBJ1-4 TRBV3-1/TRBV3-2 ASSQRSTTNEKLF
. TRBJ1-2 TRBV6-2/TRBV6-3 ASSYSGVRGYT
. TRBJ1-4 TRBV19 ASSINRGKGKLF
. TRBJ1-2 TRBV10-3 AARRGEAVYGYT
. TRBJ1-4 TRBV15 ATSRDPQGVGEKLF
. TRBJ2-5 TRBV5-5 ASSFGLAGQETQY
. TRBJ1-2 TRBV10-2 ASSEAGAYYGYT
once TRBJ1-3 TRBV6-6 ASSFTGTAGNTIY
. TRBJ2-7 TRBV7-8 ASSLVGGASYEQY
. TRBJ2-1 TRBV11-2 ASSPALIEQF
. TRBJ2-7 TRBV9 ASSVDGTAFYEQY
. TRBJ2-5 TRBV11-3 ASSLASRPQETQY
. TRBJ1-1 TRBV6-2/TRBV6-3 ASSREQGFTEAF
. TRBJ2-5 TRBV7-2 ASMSGGLAGAETQY
. TRBJ1-2 TRBV6-5 ASRSPTGGRYGYT
. TRBJ2-3 TRBV9 ASSVGDRGRRLAGGSDTQY
once TRBJ1-5 TRBV12-3/TRBV12-4 ASSLSTQPQH
. TRBJ2-1 TRBV4-2 ASSQVTSGTYNEQF
. TRBJ2-2 TRBV19 ASSILAGYTGELF
once TRBJ2-3 TRBV6-2/TRBV6-3 ASSSPGNTDTQY
. TRBJ2-3 TRBV19 ASSARTSGGVTDTQY
. TRBJ2-2 TRBV6-1 ASILDRANTGELF
. TRBJ2-3 TRBV15 ATSSPGATDTQY
. TRBJ1-1 TRBV19 ASSILGGGTEAF
. TRBJ2-5 TRBV15 ATSRGSSRETQY
. TRBJ2-5 TRBV9 ASSPGASGRGRKETQY
. TRBJ1-2 TRBV4-1 ASQEDSQGNGYT
. TRBJ1-5 TRBV6-1 ASSEVGTGGGQPQH
. TRBJ1-5 TRBV24-1 ATSQTNSNQPQH
. TRBJ1-6 TRBV4-3 ASSQDLVAGSPLH
. TRBJ2-3 TRBV7-2 ASSPGQGRDTQY
once TRBJ2-2 TRBV11-1 ASSLEQGVSGELF
. TRBJ2-3 TRBV5-5 ASSPLRGSTDTQY
. TRBJ2-7 TRBV5-1 ASSKGQGSYEQY
. TRBJ1-2 TRBV20-1 SAYRVGGYT
. TRBJ2-1 TRBV3-1/TRBV3-2 ASSPAGRRSYNEQF
. TRBJ1-2 TRBV6-5 ASSLDSAPYGYT
. TRBJ1-5 TRBV19 ASTGAVYSNQPQH
. TRBJ1-4 TRBV7-9 ASSPRQGLNEKLF
. TRBJ1-3 TRBV7-2 ASSPRYRGSGNTIY
. TRBJ1-1 TRBV6-6 ASSYPGQRNTEAF
. TRBJ1-3 TRBV4-3 ASSRQGPGNTIY
. TRBJ1-4 TRBV7-2 ASSLRGGATNEKLF